The present T cell receptor (beta chain) was sequenced within a study of monozygotic twins with inflammatory bowel disease. General study findings and limits: Variability in patient repertoires may have come partly from differing immunosuppressive treatments. Especially with disease activity, IBD patients shared fewer clonotypes with others than healthy twins did.

Using the 5' RACE reads, TCRdb records one entry per CDR3 protein without DNA. The sample's table shows some 150,000 distinct CDR3 sequences. Turning to this clonotype: Its cognate antigen is unknown.

Per germline, CDR1 SGDLS and CDR2 YYNGEE. The CDR3 totals 12 residues. This TCR derives from a human donor with ulcerative colitis or Crohn's disease, or a healthy co-twin of an affected twin (not recorded which). The source material was blood. The gene calls are TRBV9 and TRBJ1-2; TCRdb gives TRBD1 as the D gene, but with no DNA this cannot be confirmed. This CDR3 is CASSTQPPHYTF.